The rows below give T cell receptor beta chains drawn from one sample of a study of human T cells and chemical hapten exposure. Each CDR3 protein is one row after TCRdb ran MiXCR on the RACE reads. The sample has nearly 350,000 distinct CDR3 sequences; 6% to 8.5% are singletons. Material: whole blood, obtained in connection with sensitization to the hapten diphenylcyclopropenone (DPC). The source is a woman under 30 with alopecia areata. Some clones in this sample may be carry-over from other donors' samples. Both conserved end residues are part of each CDR3. The order of the fields is clone size, V gene, D gene, J gene, CDR3 length, CDR3 protein, CDR3 DNA. The D gene is left open where the match is weak. Part of the rows lack a size; the others show once, few, many or a class for expanded clones.

clone_size: few; v_call: TRBV5-1; d_call: TRBD1; j_call: TRBJ1-1; cdr3_length: 19; cdr3_aa: CASSLSGQAFQEWNTEAFF; cdr3_nt: TGCGCCAGCAGCTTATCAGGACAGGCATTCCAAGAGTGGAACACTGAAGCTTTCTTT
clone_size: many; v_call: TRBV10-3; d_call: -; j_call: TRBJ2-6; cdr3_length: 16; cdr3_aa: CAISLRDISGANVLTF; cdr3_nt: TGTGCCATCAGCCTCCGGGACATATCTGGGGCCAACGTCCTGACTTTC
clone_size: few; v_call: TRBV7-8; d_call: -; j_call: TRBJ2-3; cdr3_length: 14; cdr3_aa: CASSFTLQGDTQYF; cdr3_nt: TGTGCCAGCAGCTTCACCCTACAAGGAGATACGCAGTATTTT
clone_size: -; v_call: TRBV2; d_call: -; j_call: TRBJ2-7; cdr3_length: 15; cdr3_aa: CASSERYAGFYEQYF; cdr3_nt: TGTGCCAGCAGTGAACGCTATGCAGGGTTTTACGAGCAGTACTTC
clone_size: many; v_call: TRBV29-1; d_call: TRBD1; j_call: TRBJ2-3; cdr3_length: 13; cdr3_aa: CSATGTGSDTQYF; cdr3_nt: TGCAGCGCCACCGGGACAGGGTCAGATACGCAGTATTTT
clone_size: many; v_call: TRBV20-1; d_call: -; j_call: TRBJ2-4; cdr3_length: 12; cdr3_aa: CSASYVGGAADF; cdr3_nt: TGCAGTGCTAGCTATGTTGGGGGGGCGGCGGACTTC
clone_size: few; v_call: TRBV6-2/TRBV6-3; d_call: -; j_call: TRBJ1-4; cdr3_length: 13; cdr3_aa: CASTDATNEKLFF; cdr3_nt: TGTGCCAGCACTGATGCAACTAATGAAAAACTGTTTTTT
clone_size: many; v_call: TRBV18; d_call: -; j_call: TRBJ2-7; cdr3_length: 13; cdr3_aa: CASSSGPLYEQYF; cdr3_nt: TGTGCCAGCTCATCCGGACCTCTCTACGAGCAGTACTTC
clone_size: many; v_call: TRBV3-1; d_call: -; j_call: TRBJ1-1; cdr3_length: 16; cdr3_aa: CASSQNGGAMNTEAFF; cdr3_nt: TGTGCCAGCAGCCAAAATGGGGGAGCTATGAACACTGAAGCTTTCTTT
clone_size: few; v_call: TRBV18; d_call: -; j_call: TRBJ2-3; cdr3_length: 15; cdr3_aa: CASSPLRDTADTQYF; cdr3_nt: TGTGCCAGCTCCCCGTTACGGGACACAGCAGATACGCAGTATTTT
clone_size: few; v_call: TRBV12-3/TRBV12-4; d_call: -; j_call: TRBJ1-3; cdr3_length: 15; cdr3_aa: CASSYTGSSGNTIYF; cdr3_nt: TGTGCCAGCAGTTATACAGGGAGCTCTGGAAACACCATATATTTT
clone_size: few; v_call: TRBV28; d_call: TRBD1; j_call: TRBJ1-2; cdr3_length: 17; cdr3_aa: CASSLMFQGEVVEGYTF; cdr3_nt: TGTGCCAGCAGTTTGATGTTCCAGGGGGAGGTTGTGGAGGGCTACACCTTC
clone_size: few; v_call: TRBV4-1; d_call: -; j_call: TRBJ2-3; cdr3_length: 19; cdr3_aa: CASSRSAAVTLAGADTQYF; cdr3_nt: TGCGCCAGCAGCCGATCGGCCGCGGTGACTCTAGCAGGGGCAGATACGCAGTATTTT
clone_size: few; v_call: TRBV12-3/TRBV12-4; d_call: TRBD2; j_call: TRBJ2-2; cdr3_length: 15; cdr3_aa: CASSPGLEMAGELFF; cdr3_nt: TGTGCCAGCAGTCCTGGACTAGAAATGGCCGGGGAGCTGTTTTTT
clone_size: -; v_call: TRBV29-1; d_call: -; j_call: TRBJ2-5; cdr3_length: 11; cdr3_aa: CSVVSGETQYF; cdr3_nt: TGCAGCGTTGTCAGTGGGGAGACCCAGTACTTC
clone_size: -; v_call: TRBV14; d_call: -; j_call: TRBJ2-3; cdr3_length: 16; cdr3_aa: CASSQGAGSNTDTQYF; cdr3_nt: TGTGCCAGCAGCCAAGGGGCAGGGTCGAACACAGATACGCAGTATTTT
clone_size: many; v_call: TRBV20-1; d_call: -; j_call: TRBJ2-3; cdr3_length: 13; cdr3_aa: CSARDHDRDTQYF; cdr3_nt: TGCAGTGCTAGAGATCACGACAGAGATACGCAGTATTTT
clone_size: -; v_call: TRBV18; d_call: -; j_call: TRBJ2-3; cdr3_length: 14; cdr3_aa: CASSPPQGTDTQYF; cdr3_nt: TGTGCCAGCTCACCACCGCAGGGCACAGATACGCAGTATTTT
clone_size: many; v_call: TRBV7-9; d_call: TRBD1; j_call: TRBJ2-5; cdr3_length: 15; cdr3_aa: CASSFWRDREETQYF; cdr3_nt: TGTGCCAGCAGCTTTTGGAGGGACAGGGAGGAGACCCAGTACTTC
clone_size: few; v_call: TRBV13; d_call: -; j_call: TRBJ2-7; cdr3_length: 13; cdr3_aa: CASSLIARSEQYF; cdr3_nt: TGTGCCAGCAGCTTAATTGCCCGTAGCGAGCAGTACTTC
clone_size: many; v_call: TRBV7-2; d_call: -; j_call: TRBJ2-3; cdr3_length: 13; cdr3_aa: CASSSSTEGAQYF; cdr3_nt: TGTGCCAGCAGCTCATCAACGGAGGGTGCGCAGTATTTT
clone_size: few; v_call: TRBV7-8; d_call: TRBD2; j_call: TRBJ2-1; cdr3_length: 15; cdr3_aa: CASSSRTSGANEQFF; cdr3_nt: TGTGCCAGCAGCTCGCGCACTAGCGGGGCCAATGAGCAGTTCTTC
clone_size: many; v_call: TRBV29-1; d_call: -; j_call: TRBJ2-3; cdr3_length: 15; cdr3_aa: CSVLSRGGSTDTQYF; cdr3_nt: TGCAGCGTGCTTTCTAGGGGGGGCAGCACAGATACGCAGTATTTT
clone_size: many; v_call: TRBV7-2; d_call: -; j_call: TRBJ2-2; cdr3_length: 15; cdr3_aa: CASSLTGRGTGELFF; cdr3_nt: TGTGCCAGCAGCTTGACGGGGCGAGGCACCGGGGAGCTGTTTTTT
clone_size: many; v_call: TRBV27; d_call: -; j_call: TRBJ2-7; cdr3_length: 13; cdr3_aa: CASSLGTDYEQYF; cdr3_nt: TGTGCCAGCAGTTTAGGGACGGACTACGAGCAGTACTTC
clone_size: -; v_call: TRBV5-5; d_call: -; j_call: TRBJ1-5; cdr3_length: 15; cdr3_aa: CASSLDINSNQPQHF; cdr3_nt: TGTGCCAGCAGCTTGGACATCAATAGCAATCAGCCCCAGCATTTT
clone_size: few; v_call: TRBV7-6; d_call: -; j_call: TRBJ1-2; cdr3_length: 17; cdr3_aa: CASSLWGGERRNYGYTF; cdr3_nt: TGTGCCAGCAGCTTATGGGGAGGCGAACGCCGTAACTATGGCTACACCTTC
clone_size: -; v_call: TRBV12-3/TRBV12-4; d_call: -; j_call: TRBJ1-2; cdr3_length: 13; cdr3_aa: CASSLRYGYGYTF; cdr3_nt: TGTGCCAGCAGTTTACGGTACGGCTATGGCTACACCTTC
clone_size: -; v_call: TRBV7-2; d_call: -; j_call: TRBJ2-5; cdr3_length: 15; cdr3_aa: CASSFNGGHQETQYF; cdr3_nt: TGTGCCAGCAGCTTCAACGGGGGGCATCAAGAGACCCAGTACTTC